A single sample is the source of the 30 T cell receptor beta chains below, sequenced in a study of shared clonotypes between healthy human individuals. The data were produced by immunoSEQ multiplex PCR, yet TCRdb's version contains in-frame clones alone and is incomplete. The table has 1 million to 1.3 million clones, 70% to 80% seen once. The sample comprised memory CD4+ T cells from PBMCs. Subset described: CD45RA-negative fraction. The receptors derive from a man aged 18 to 30 in good health. Some clones in this sample may be carry-over from other donors' samples.

The chain couples TRBV27 to TRBJ2-7, with 14 positions matching TRBD2. The CDR3 spans 19 residues. J gave up 2 bases and V 2 bases, and 11 bases lay outside the gene matches. The V gene's germline CDR1 is MNHEY and CDR2 SMNVEV (reference sequence). The CDR3 coding sequence is TGTGCCAGCAGTTTACGTCCGGGACTAGCGGGAGACAGGGCCTACGAGCAGTACTTC. It encodes CASSLRPGLAGDRAYEQYF.

This clone was picked up a small number of times. The chain combines TRBV6-5 with TRBJ2-2; the D is unclear. The V gene's germline CDR1 is MNHEY and CDR2 SVGAGI. Trimming took 7 bases from V and 7 from J, leaving 13 bases between them. The CDR3 runs 13 residues. The DNA for the CDR3 is TGTGCCAGCACCCCGGTGTGGGGCGGGGAGCTGTTTTTT. Translation gives CASTPVWGGELFF.

This clone was picked up a small number of times. This chain uses TRBV28 with TRBJ2-7; D may be TRBD1 or TRBD2 (7 bases each). The CDR3 loop spans 11 amino acids. Germline assignment: CDR1 MDHEN and CDR2 SYDVKM. Trimming took 7 bases from V and 9 from J, leaving 13 bases between them. The CDR3 DNA follows: TGTGCCAGCATCGACAGGGAGGGGCAGTACTTC. Translating it yields CASIDREGQYF. The complete variable domain, with remaining parts taken from reference TRBV28 and TRBJ2-7, reads DVKVTQSSRYLVKRTGEKVFLECVQDMDHENMFWYRQDPGLGLRLIYFSYDVKMKEKGDIPEGYSVSREKKERFSLILESASTNQTSMYLCASIDREGQYFGPGTRLTVT.

The chain is built from TRBV18 and TRBJ1-1; D gene unclear. CDR1 is KGHSH and CDR2 is LQKENI in the germline V gene. Trimming took off 4 bases at V and 4 bases at J, with 10 bases between the two ends. The CDR3 loop spans 13 amino acids. The CDR3 sequence: CASSHPRSTEAFF. The CDR3 bases are TGTGCCAGCTCACACCCTCGGAGCACTGAAGCTTTCTTT.

This clone was observed a single time. A read error may produce the germline difference seen at one junction end. V usage is TRBV30 and J usage is TRBJ2-1, with 11 bases fitting TRBD2. Per germline, CDR1 GTSNPN and CDR2 SVGIG (reference sequence). The CDR3 runs to 14 residues. CDR3 region: CAWNIAGGYSEQFF. CDR3 nucleotides: TGTGCCTGGAACATAGCGGGAGGGTACAGTGAGCAGTTCTTC.

The chain has TRBV6-1 and TRBJ2-1, with 8 bases matching TRBD2. Trimming cost V 4 bases and J 1 base; bases outside gene matches: 12. Germline V lookup: CDR1 MNHNS, CDR2 SASEGT. The CDR3 totals 18 residues. As DNA, the CDR3 is TGTGCCAGCAGTGGCCGGCGAGCGGGGGTAATTTCCTACAATGAGCAGTTCTTC. It codes for CASSGRRAGVISYNEQFF.

This chain connects TRBV11-2 to TRBJ2-7; D perhaps matches TRBD2 (6 bases). The CDR3 runs to 14 residues. With 6 bases removed from V and 1 base from J, the gap between germline ends came to 13 bases. The V gene's germline CDR1 is SGHAT and CDR2 FQNNGV. CDR3 region: CASRRPGLSYEQYF. The CDR3 DNA reads as TGTGCCAGCAGACGACCGGGACTTTCCTACGAGCAGTACTTC.

The chain couples TRBV18 to TRBJ1-1; 8 bases are shared with TRBD1. The CDR3 sequence is 16 residues long. Germline CDR1 KGHSH, CDR2 LQKENI. J was trimmed by 1 base and V by 2 bases; bases with no gene match: 6. CDR3 bases: TGTGCCAGCTCACCATTCGACAGGGGCTCGAACACTGAAGCTTTCTTT. Encoded protein: CASSPFDRGSNTEAFF.

The CDR3 protein is CASSPQGSTNEKLFF. For the CDR3, the DNA is TGTGCCAGCAGCCCCCAGGGCAGTACGAATGAAAAACTGTTTTTT. This chain uses TRBV7-9 with TRBJ1-4; D may be TRBD1 (5 bases). Trimming removed 5 bases from V and 5 bases from J, with 15 bases in between. CDR1 is SEHNR and CDR2 is FQNEAQ in the germline V gene (reference sequence). The CDR3 loop spans 15 amino acids.

The gene calls are TRBV28 and TRBJ2-2, with TRBD2 matching over 9 bases. This CDR3 has 16 amino acids. V dropped 4 bases and J dropped 6; count of bases not matched to a gene: 9. The germline CDR1 and CDR2 sequences are MDHEN and SYDVKM. The CDR3 is CASSSPGLANPGELFF. The CDR3 DNA is TGTGCCAGCAGTTCGCCGGGACTAGCAAACCCCGGGGAGCTGTTTTTT.

In this sample, this clone turned up a few times. The chain is built from TRBV7-3 and TRBJ2-3; D gene unclear. V was cut by 4 bases and J by 5 bases, with 10 bases left in between. The length of the CDR3 is 13 residues. The germline V gene encodes CDR1 SGHTA and CDR2 FQGTGA. CDR3 DNA: TGTGCCAGCAGCTACCTAAAGCGAGATACGCAGTATTTT. Translating it yields CASSYLKRDTQYF.

This chain joins TRBV20-1 and TRBJ2-7; D gene unclear. Trimming removed 7 bases from V and 2 bases from J, with 9 bases in between. The CDR3 sequence is 11 residues long. Germline assignment: CDR1 DFQATT and CDR2 SNEGSKA (reference sequence). The CDR3 DNA follows: TGCAGTGGTTCCATAGCCTACGAGCAGTACTTC. Residues: CSGSIAYEQYF.

About this clone itself: Other DNA sequences within the sample encode an identical CDR3. The rearrangement links TRBV4-2 to TRBJ2-2, with no clear D. The CDR3 runs to 15 residues. V lost 4 bases and J lost 0, with 9 bases in between. Germline assignment: CDR1 LGHNA and CDR2 YNFKEQ. CDR3 protein: CASSPWTANTGELFF. CDR3 DNA: TGTGCCAGCAGCCCTTGGACGGCGAACACCGGGGAGCTGTTTTTT.

For this clone: A much bigger clone sits one base away, suggesting this may be a read error. At the DNA level, this CDR3 is encoded by other sequences in the same sample as well. The V call is TRBV5-4, the J call TRBJ2-7; no definite D call. V lost 5 bases and J lost 4, with 7 bases in between. Germline CDR1 reads SGHNT; CDR2 reads YYREEE (reference sequence). The CDR3 has 11 residues. The CDR3 is CASSFLYEQYF. As DNA, the CDR3 is TGTGCCAGCAGTTTTCTATACGAGCAGTACTTC.

This chain connects TRBV28 to TRBJ2-7, with D tentatively TRBD2 (6 bases). V lost 5 bases and J 3 bases, leaving 8 bases between the germline ends. This CDR3 comprises 12 residues. The germline gives CDR1 MDHEN, CDR2 SYDVKM. For the CDR3, the DNA is TGTGCCAGCAGTGGCGGGGTCTACGAGCAGTACTTC. This codes for CASSGGVYEQYF. Based on the CDR3 plus reference TRBV28 and TRBJ2-7, the full variable domain is DVKVTQSSRYLVKRTGEKVFLECVQDMDHENMFWYRQDPGLGLRLIYFSYDVKMKEKGDIPEGYSVSREKKERFSLILESASTNQTSMYLCASSGGVYEQYFGPGTRLTVT.

This clone appeared many times. This rearrangement joins TRBV7-3 to TRBJ2-3, with 7 bases lining up with TRBD2. CDR1 SGHTA and CDR2 FQGTGA come from the germline V gene. CDR3 length: 17 residues. V trimming: 8 bases; J trimming: 4 bases; junction bases outside the gene matches: 18. CDR3 in amino acids: CASAAGLGEGRADTQYF. CDR3 in DNA: TGTGCCAGCGCTGCGGGGCTCGGGGAGGGACGAGCAGATACGCAGTATTTT. The whole variable domain, remainder taken from reference TRBV7-3 and TRBJ2-3, is GAGVSQTPSNKVTEKGKYVELRCDPISGHTALYWYRQSLGQGPEFLIYFQGTGAADDSGLPNDRFFAVRPEGSVSTLKIQRTERGDSAVYLCASAAGLGEGRADTQYFGPGTRLTVL.

The V and J genes are TRBV18 and TRBJ1-3; D perhaps matches TRBD1 (5 bases). Germline V gene sequence: CDR1 KGHSH, CDR2 LQKENI. The CDR3 has 14 residues. The V end lost 3 bases, the J end lost 8 bases, and 14 bases lay between the germline ends. The CDR3 region has the DNA TGTGCCAGCTCACCCCCTGCAAAGGGGCACACCATATATTTT. Encoded protein: CASSPPAKGHTIYF.

CDR3 protein: CANERTGTGELFF. CDR3 nucleotide sequence: TGTGCCAACGAAAGGACAGGGACCGGGGAGCTGTTTTTT. The gene calls are TRBV7-9 and TRBJ2-2; 8 nucleotides match TRBD1. Germline CDR1 reads SEHNR; CDR2 reads FQNEAQ (reference sequence). This CDR3 is built from 13 residues. After removal of 10 bases from V and 5 bases from J, the junction contained 6 bases not matched to a gene.

Regarding this clone: Additional DNA sequences in this sample encode the identical CDR3. The chain combines TRBV18 with TRBJ2-5; D gene unclear. Trimming removed 2 bases at V and 2 bases at J, with 6 bases between. The V gene's germline CDR1 is KGHSH and CDR2 LQKENI. This CDR3 has 13 residues. For the CDR3, the DNA is TGTGCCAGCTCACCAGTCGGACAAGAGACCCAGTACTTC. Encoded protein: CASSPVGQETQYF. Full variable domain (missing parts from reference TRBV18 and TRBJ2-5): NAGVMQNPRHLVRRRGQEARLRCSPMKGHSHVYWYRQLPEEGLKFMVYLQKENIIDESGMPKERFSAEFPKEGPSILRIQQVVRGDSAAYFCASSPVGQETQYFGPGTRLLVL.

The chain joins TRBV6-6 to TRBJ1-2; D is undetermined. In germline, CDR1 is MNHNY, CDR2 SVGAGI (reference sequence). Trimming removed 4 bases at V and 0 bases at J, with 6 bases between. This CDR3 is 13 amino acids long. CDR3 in DNA: TGTGCCAGCAGTTCTTCCCCTAACTATGGCTACACCTTC. It specifies CASSSSPNYGYTF.

This chain connects TRBV19 to TRBJ2-1; D is unresolved. The CDR3 length is 14 residues. V dropped 3 bases and J dropped 6 bases, with 12 bases sitting between them. Germline CDR1 and CDR2: LNHDA and SQIVND (reference sequence). For the CDR3, the DNA is TGTGCCAGTAGTATTCGGGCGTCCCCCAATGAGCAGTTCTTC. It codes for CASSIRASPNEQFF.

This clone was counted many times. This CDR3 is also generated by other DNA sequences in the sample. The rearrangement links TRBV29-1 to TRBJ2-4; D uncertain. Germline lookup yields CDR1 SQVTM and CDR2 ANQGSEA. This CDR3 region has 13 residues. V was cut by 1 base and J by 9 bases, with 13 bases left in between. The CDR3 DNA sequence: TGCAGCGTTGAAGGACCGCAGGCCAGCATTCAGTACTTC. This codes for CSVEGPQASIQYF.

The V and J genes are TRBV9 and TRBJ2-7; TRBD2 agrees at 10 bases. This CDR3 region has 15 residues. Trimming at V came to 3 bases and at J to 1 base, leaving 4 bases not matched to a gene. The germline CDR1 and CDR2 sequences are SGDLS and YYNGEE. In nucleotides, the CDR3 is TGTGCCAGCAGCGACCTACTAGCGGGGTCCTACGAGCAGTACTTC. Its translation: CASSDLLAGSYEQYF.

As regards this clone: Additional DNA sequences in this sample encode the identical CDR3. This chain connects TRBV30 to TRBJ2-7; D is tentatively TRBD1 or TRBD2 (6 bases each). The CDR3 has 13 amino acids. Trimming removed 2 bases at V and 3 bases at J, with 11 bases between. Per the germline V gene, CDR1 is GTSNPN and CDR2 is SVGIG (reference sequence). The CDR3 bases are TGTGCCTGGAGTCCCGGGGGCAGCTACGAGCAGTACTTC. Residues: CAWSPGGSYEQYF.

This clone came up a few times. Other DNA sequences in the sample encode the same CDR3. The genes are TRBV6-6 and TRBJ2-1; D assignment may be TRBD1 or TRBD2 (5 bases each). Germline CDR1 reads MNHNY; CDR2 reads SVGAGI (reference sequence). This CDR3 is 15 amino acids long. Trimming removed 5 bases at V and 0 bases at J, with 11 bases between. CDR3 in amino acids: CASSPSGSSYNEQFF. The CDR3 DNA reads as TGTGCCAGCAGTCCCTCAGGGAGCTCCTACAATGAGCAGTTCTTC.

This clone was found once. V gene TRBV7-6 combines with J gene TRBJ2-4, with 9 bases identical to TRBD2. Germline CDR1 is SGHVS and CDR2 is FNYEAQ. J lost 0 bases, V lost 5 bases, and 5 bases had no gene match. This CDR3 has 16 residues. The CDR3 DNA reads as TGTGCCAGCAGCGCCGCGGGAGGGATAGCCAAAAACATTCAGTACTTC. As protein: CASSAAGGIAKNIQYF.

The chain uses TRBV5-1 and TRBJ2-3, with D perhaps assigned TRBD1 or TRBD2 (5 bases each). The germline V gene encodes CDR1 SGHRS and CDR2 YFSETQ. The CDR3 loop spans 15 amino acids. Trimming shortened V by 0 bases and J by 3 bases, and 11 bases separated the two germline ends. The CDR3 bases are TGCGCCAGCAGCTTGGAAACAGGAGGTACAGATACGCAGTATTTT. Amino acid sequence: CASSLETGGTDTQYF.

V gene TRBV19 combines with J gene TRBJ2-5; the match to TRBD2 covers 9 bases. This CDR3 is built from 16 residues. V was clipped by 3 bases and J by 5 bases; unmatched bases: 10. The germline gives CDR1 LNHDA, CDR2 SQIVND (reference sequence). Here the CDR3 DNA reads TGTGCCAGTAGTATTGGATTTTCGCTAGCGGGGGAGACCCAGTACTTC. Its protein is CASSIGFSLAGETQYF.

A word on this clone: This CDR3 is also generated by other DNA sequences in the sample. The gene calls are TRBV7-9 and TRBJ2-7, with D tentatively TRBD2 (5 bases). Germline CDR1 SEHNR, CDR2 FQNEAQ (reference sequence). Trimming cost V 4 bases and J 0 bases, with 7 bases left between them. The CDR3 has 13 amino acids. Here the CDR3 reads CASSSRGSYEQYF. The CDR3 nucleotides read TGTGCCAGCAGCTCTCGGGGCTCCTACGAGCAGTACTTC.

This chain joins TRBV18 and TRBJ2-7, with D perhaps matching TRBD2 (6 bases). CDR3 length equals 14 residues. The germline V gene encodes CDR1 KGHSH and CDR2 LQKENI. V was clipped by 2 bases and J by 3 bases, with 11 bases between them. The CDR3 nucleotides are TGTGCCAGCTCACCAGCGGGGAGTCGCTACGAGCAGTACTTC. Protein sequence: CASSPAGSRYEQYF.